Listed here are 19 T cell receptor beta chains from one sample, sequenced in a study of T-cell memory formation after mild COVID-19. TCRdb reprocessed the 5' RACE reads via MiXCR and lists one record per CDR3 protein. Among hundreds of thousands of distinct CDR3 sequences listed, roughly 20% were seen once. The sequenced material came from PBMCs or a T cell subset sorted from them (not recorded which). The receptors shown here come from an adult woman who had mild COVID-19 (a few samples of this study predate the infection). Cell type and time point are not known.

In its sample, this clonotype was seen a few times. The chain combines TRBV7-8 with TRBJ2-1, with 7 bases matching TRBD2. V lost 4 bases to trimming and J lost 10 bases; unmatched junction nucleotides: 10. Germline V gives CDR1 SGHVS, CDR2 FQNEAQ. The CDR3 is 14 amino acids. CDR3 DNA: TGTGCCAGCAGCTCGCCCCTCTGGGGGGGGGAGCAGTTCTTC. Its translation: CASSSPLWGGEQFF.

In DNA, the CDR3 is TGTGCCAGCAGTCAAGCCCCGGGACTAGAAAAGACCCAGTACTTC. Protein sequence: CASSQAPGLEKTQYF. The chain joins TRBV6-6 to TRBJ2-5; 8 bases match TRBD2. The germline V gene encodes CDR1 MNHNY and CDR2 SVGAGI (reference sequence). There are 15 residues in the CDR3. Germline trimming cut 5 bases from V and 6 bases from J; bases unmatched to any gene: 11.

This clonotype was detected a few times. The rearrangement uses TRBV12-3 or TRBV12-4 and TRBJ2-1; TRBD1 aligns across 11 bases. Trimming took 6 bases from V and 7 from J; bases not matched to a gene: 5. The CDR3 sequence is 14 residues long. CDR3 protein: CASSGTGGVNEQFF. The CDR3 nucleotides are TGTGCCAGCAGCGGGACAGGGGGTGTGAATGAGCAGTTCTTC.

This clonotype was seen a few times. CDR3 sequence: CASSLVPSGYNEQFF. The CDR3 nucleotides read TGTGCCAGCAGCTTAGTCCCTAGCGGGTACAATGAGCAGTTCTTC. This chain joins TRBV7-2 and TRBJ2-1, with TRBD2 matching 8 bases. CDR3 length equals 15 residues. CDR1 is SGHTA and CDR2 is FQGNSA in the germline V gene. The V segment lost 1 base and the J segment 4 bases; nucleotides outside the gene matches: 3.

This clonotype was seen a few times. CDR3 amino acids: CSAREVGGETDTQYF. The CDR3 DNA is TGCAGTGCTAGAGAAGTAGGAGGGGAAACAGATACGCAGTATTTT. The rearrangement joins TRBV20-1 to TRBJ2-3, with D perhaps TRBD2 (6 bases). V lost 0 bases and J lost 3, with 13 bases in between. Per germline, CDR1 DFQATT and CDR2 SNEGSKA (reference sequence). The CDR3 spans 15 residues.

This chain links TRBV29-1 with TRBJ2-5; no definite D call. The CDR3 is 12 residues long. CDR1 is SQVTM, CDR2 ANQGSEA, per germline. V gave up 0 bases and J gave up 1 base, with 3 bases separating them. The chain's CDR3 is CSVEESQETQYF. The CDR3 DNA is TGCAGCGTTGAAGAGAGCCAAGAGACCCAGTACTTC.

This clonotype was picked up a small number of times. This chain links TRBV4-1 with TRBJ2-7, with 11 nucleotides matching TRBD2. The CDR3 totals 16 residues. The V gene end was trimmed by 3 bases and the J gene end by 7 bases; junction bases not matched to a gene: 11. Germline loops: CDR1 MGHRA, CDR2 YSYEKL. In DNA, the CDR3 is TGCGCCAGCAGCCAGGGGGCTAGCGGGGGGCTGGGGGAGCAGTACTTC. Its protein is CASSQGASGGLGEQYF.

This clonotype turned up a few times. This sequence joins TRBV5-1 and TRBJ2-5; 9 bases are shared with TRBD1. The CDR3 contains 14 residues. Germline V gene sequence: CDR1 SGHRS, CDR2 YFSETQ. Trimming removed 8 bases from V and 4 bases from J; junction bases left unmatched: 9. DNA for the CDR3: TGCGCCAGTCGGACAGGGGATTTCGGAGAGACCCAGTACTTC. Translating gives CASRTGDFGETQYF.

This clonotype occurred many times. The chain couples TRBV18 to TRBJ1-2, with 9 bases lining up with TRBD1. V shed 6 bases, J shed 2 bases, and the junction held 13 bases outside the gene matches. The CDR3 is made up of 17 amino acids. In germline, CDR1 is KGHSH, CDR2 LQKENI. This CDR3 is CASSQPSRDRANYGYTF. The CDR3 bases are TGTGCCAGCTCCCAACCTTCCCGGGACAGGGCCAACTATGGCTACACCTTC.

The chain has TRBV4-2 and TRBJ1-2; TRBD1 is a possible D gene (5 bases). The V end was cut by 0 bases, the J end by 4 bases, with 12 bases between. The CDR3 is 15 residues long. Germline assignment: CDR1 LGHNA and CDR2 YNFKEQ. The CDR3 DNA is TGTGCCAGCAGCCAAGAAAGTGGGGGTACCTATGGCTACACCTTC. It yields the protein CASSQESGGTYGYTF.

CDR3 DNA: TGTGCCACCAGTGATCATAGCGGGGCATACAATGAGCAGTTCTTC. The encoded protein is CATSDHSGAYNEQFF. This chain joins TRBV24-1 and TRBJ2-1; TRBD2 matches 8 bases. This CDR3 spans 15 amino acids. Trimming removed 3 bases from V and 4 bases from J; junction bases left unmatched: 4. Germline assignment: CDR1 KGHDR and CDR2 SFDVKD.

This clonotype was observed a handful of times. This chain links TRBV30 with TRBJ1-2; D is unclear. The CDR3 runs 11 residues. Trimming removed 5 bases from V and 4 bases from J, with 8 bases in between. From germline, CDR1 is GTSNPN and CDR2 SVGIG (reference sequence). The CDR3 protein is CAWESFYGYTF. The CDR3 DNA sequence: TGTGCCTGGGAGTCCTTCTATGGCTACACCTTC.

The chain uses TRBV11-2 and TRBJ2-2, with D perhaps TRBD2 (6 bases). The V end was cut by 4 bases, the J end by 9 bases, with 27 bases between. In germline, CDR1 is SGHAT, CDR2 FQNNGV. The CDR3 is 18 amino acids. DNA of the CDR3: TGTGCCAGCAGCTCGGAGATTTTGGCGGGGCGATCTTCGCGGGAGCTGTTTTTT. It translates to CASSSEILAGRSSRELFF.

Only a few counts were recorded for this clonotype. The chain carries TRBV24-1 and TRBJ1-2; D possibly corresponds to TRBD1 (5 bases). Per the germline V gene, CDR1 is KGHDR and CDR2 is SFDVKD. The CDR3 contains 15 residues. V shed 3 bases and J shed 4 bases, with 14 bases lying between them. As DNA, the CDR3 is TGTGCCACCAGTGATCCTAAGAGGGGACTCTATGGCTACACCTTC. Its translation is CATSDPKRGLYGYTF.

This clonotype has just one count. The V call is TRBV11-2, the J call TRBJ2-3, with D perhaps TRBD2 (5 bases). This CDR3 region has 15 residues. The germline CDR1 and CDR2 sequences are SGHAT and FQNNGV. V was clipped by 5 bases and J by 3 bases, with 15 bases between them. CDR3 protein: CASSPVTGKTDTQYF. CDR3 nucleotide sequence: TGTGCCAGCAGCCCCGTCACGGGGAAAACAGATACGCAGTATTTT.

This clonotype appeared a few times. The rearrangement joins TRBV5-1 to TRBJ2-2; D is unresolved. From germline, CDR1 is SGHRS and CDR2 YFSETQ. Trimming left V 1 base short and J 9 bases short, with 10 bases between. This CDR3 is 13 amino acids long. The CDR3 reads CASSLLQSRELFF. CDR3 DNA sequence: TGCGCCAGCAGCTTGCTGCAGTCTCGGGAGCTGTTTTTT.

The chain carries TRBV6-1 and TRBJ2-2; maybe TRBD1 (6 bases). The CDR3 is 15 amino acids. Germline V lookup: CDR1 MNHNS, CDR2 SASEGT. Trimming took 5 bases from V and 2 from J, leaving 12 bases between them. Written as DNA, the CDR3 is TGTGCCAGCAGTCCCAGGGACAAAAACACCGGGGAGCTGTTTTTT. The encoded protein is CASSPRDKNTGELFF.

V is TRBV7-3 and J is TRBJ2-4; D is uncertain. Deletions cut 6 bases from V and 0 bases from J, with 12 bases between. The CDR3 extends over 15 amino acids. The germline gives CDR1 SGHTA, CDR2 FQGTGA. In nucleotides, the CDR3 is TGTGCCAGCAGGTTGGGAAGTCTAGCCAAAAACATTCAGTACTTC. Amino acid sequence: CASRLGSLAKNIQYF. The complete variable domain, with remaining parts taken from reference TRBV7-3 and TRBJ2-4, reads GAGVSQTPSNKVTEKGKYVELRCDPISGHTALYWYRQSLGQGPEFLIYFQGTGAADDSGLPNDRFFAVRPEGSVSTLKIQRTERGDSAVYLCASRLGSLAKNIQYFGAGTRLSVL.

This clonotype was seen a handful of times. CDR3 nucleotide sequence: TGTGCCAGTGCGGGACAGACTAGCAATCAGCCCCAGCATTTT. Translation gives CASAGQTSNQPQHF. The chain uses TRBV19 and TRBJ1-5; 7 nucleotides agree with TRBD1. This CDR3 comprises 14 residues. Germline loops: CDR1 LNHDA, CDR2 SQIVND (reference sequence). Trimming cost V 8 bases and J 0 bases; bases outside gene matches: 4.